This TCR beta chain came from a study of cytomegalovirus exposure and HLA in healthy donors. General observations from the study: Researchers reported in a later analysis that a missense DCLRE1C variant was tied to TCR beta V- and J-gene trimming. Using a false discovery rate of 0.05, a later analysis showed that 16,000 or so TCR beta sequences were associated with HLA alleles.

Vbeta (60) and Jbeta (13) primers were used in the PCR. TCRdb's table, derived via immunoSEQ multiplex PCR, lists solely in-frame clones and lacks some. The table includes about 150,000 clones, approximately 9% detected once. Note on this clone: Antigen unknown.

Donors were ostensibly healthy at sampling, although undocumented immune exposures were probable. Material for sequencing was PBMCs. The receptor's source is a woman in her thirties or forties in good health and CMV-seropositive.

The chain's CDR3 is CSARTGDGYTF. As DNA, the CDR3 is TGCAGTGCTAGGACAGGGGATGGCTACACCTTC. This chain links TRBV20-1 with TRBJ1-2, with 8 nucleotides matching TRBD1. Germline assignment: CDR1 DFQATT and CDR2 SNEGSKA (reference sequence). Trimming took 3 bases from V and 6 from J; bases not matched to a gene: 0. This CDR3 is built from 11 residues.